The entry below gives a single T cell receptor delta chain sequence along with its context. The antigen is undetermined. CDR1 and CDR2 from the germline V gene are TSWWSYY and QGS. V dropped 0 bases and J dropped 3; count of bases not matched to a gene: 15. This CDR3 has 20 amino acids. After alphabeta T cell depletion, CD3+ Vdelta1+ Vdelta2- thymocytes were sorted. Sequences come from RNA converted to cDNA by reverse transcription. Pooled V-gene forward primers with one constant-region reverse primer generated the CDR3 amplicons by multiplex PCR. TCRdb reanalysed the multiplex PCR reads via CATT. This table holds 45,000 to 60,000 delta-chain clones, about 15% found once. This sample is part of a study of Vδ1+ human thymocytes. Findings and caveats of the study: Thymic delta-chain repertoires held about 20% Vdelta2 sequences and few Vdelta3, despite high sort purity. Thymic TRG and TRD repertoires appeared highly polyclonal, with Gaussian CDR3 length distributions. Many TRG clonotypes were shared between donors; TRD repertoires were essentially private.

Sequencing was done on a sample of Vdelta1+ gamma-delta thymocytes from the thymus. Noted subset: FACS-sorted CD3+ TCRalphabeta- TCRVdelta1+ TCRVdelta2- thymocytes. The source of this sequence is a boy under three years old who had congenital heart surgery. The chain joins TRDV1 to TRDJ1; TRDD3 matches at 11 bases. The DNA of the CDR3 is TGTGCTCTTGGGGAACTAATCCCCCTCGTGGGCTGGGGGATACCCGATAAACTCATCTTT. Amino acids: CALGELIPLVGWGIPDKLIF.